Listed here are 25 T cell receptor beta chains from one sample, sequenced in a study of control samples from healthy donors and cancer patients. TCRdb's table, derived via immunoSEQ multiplex PCR, lists solely in-frame clones and lacks some. This table has over 110,000 clones, 70% to 90% appearing once. The sequencing sample was made of blood. The receptors originated from a woman in her twenties or thirties in good health.

The genes are TRBV5-4 and TRBJ1-2; D perhaps matches TRBD1 (6 bases). The length of the CDR3 is 14 residues. V lost 4 bases, J lost 4 bases, and 14 bases lay in between. Germline values: CDR1 SGHNT, CDR2 YYREEE (reference sequence). In DNA, the CDR3 is TGTGCCAGCAGCCCCTCGGGGGGGCTCTATGGCTACACCTTC. Residues: CASSPSGGLYGYTF.

The gene calls are TRBV4-1 and TRBJ1-3, with D tentatively TRBD1 (5 bases). The length of the CDR3 is 15 residues. V was clipped by 1 base and J by 2 bases, with 9 bases between them. Germline V gene sequence: CDR1 MGHRA, CDR2 YSYEKL. This CDR3 is CASSQAGTAGNTIYF. In DNA form, the CDR3 reads TGCGCCAGCAGCCAAGCCGGGACTGCTGGAAACACCATATATTTT.

This rearrangement joins TRBV4-2 to TRBJ2-7, with 8 bases identical to TRBD2. The CDR3 is 15 residues long. CDR1 is LGHNA, CDR2 YNFKEQ, per germline. J gave up 6 bases and V 2 bases, and 9 bases lay outside the gene matches. CDR3 in amino acids: CASSQPGLVVLEQYF. CDR3 DNA sequence: TGTGCCAGCAGCCAACCGGGACTAGTTGTACTCGAGCAGTACTTC.

V and J are TRBV7-9 and TRBJ1-6; D may be TRBD1 (5 bases). This CDR3 region has 12 residues. V was pared by 1 base and J by 10 bases, with 5 bases between. Germline values: CDR1 SEHNR, CDR2 FQNEAQ (reference sequence). CDR3 nucleotide sequence: TGTGCCAGCAGCTTAGGGGACTCACCCCTCCACTTT. Amino acid sequence: CASSLGDSPLHF.

This sequence joins TRBV28 and TRBJ1-6; TRBD1 matches 11 bases. The CDR3 is made up of 14 amino acids. Germline CDR1 reads MDHEN; CDR2 reads SYDVKM. The V gene end was trimmed by 6 bases and the J gene end by 8 bases; junction bases not matched to a gene: 3. The CDR3 nucleotides read TGTGCCAGCAGACTGGACAGGGGGCATTCACCCCTCCACTTT. Amino acids: CASRLDRGHSPLHF.

The chain carries TRBV11-2 and TRBJ2-5, with TRBD1 matching over 9 bases. V trimming: 2 bases; J trimming: 9 bases; junction bases outside the gene matches: 4. The CDR3 is 13 amino acids. Looked up from germline, CDR1 is SGHAT and CDR2 is FQNNGV. The CDR3 nucleotides are TGTGCCAGCAGCTTATCACAGGGGGCGGCCCAGTACTTC. Translation gives CASSLSQGAAQYF.

In its sample, this clone was seen a few times. V gene TRBV30 combines with J gene TRBJ1-1; D unclear. The germline V gene has CDR1 GTSNPN and CDR2 SVGIG (reference sequence). V was shortened by 2 bases and J by 6 bases, with 10 bases between the two germline ends. The CDR3 spans 12 residues. Written as DNA, the CDR3 is TGTGCCTGGAGTACCGGGAGGTCTGAAGCTTTCTTT. This codes for CAWSTGRSEAFF. The full variable domain, its missing parts supplied by reference TRBV30 and TRBJ1-1, is SQTIHQWPATLVQPVGSPLSLECTVEGTSNPNLYWYRQAAGRGLQLLFYSVGIGQISSEVPQNLSASRPQDRQFILSSKKLLLSDSGFYLCAWSTGRSEAFFGQGTRLTVV.

The chain recombines TRBV27 with TRBJ2-5, with a possible D match to TRBD2 (6 bases). The germline V gene has CDR1 MNHEY and CDR2 SMNVEV (reference sequence). V lost 1 base and J 5 bases, leaving 17 bases between the germline ends. The CDR3 spans 16 residues. The chain's CDR3 is CASSLFVAGSWETQYF. In DNA form, the CDR3 reads TGTGCCAGCAGTTTATTCGTGGCGGGATCTTGGGAGACCCAGTACTTC.

J is TRBJ2-7 and V is TRBV7-9; maybe TRBD1 (7 bases). Trimming left V 11 bases short and J 3 bases short, with 23 bases between. Germline V gives CDR1 SEHNR, CDR2 FQNEAQ (reference sequence). The CDR3 totals 15 residues. The CDR3 loop is CASRTTGEVHYEQYF. The CDR3 DNA sequence: TGTGCCTCTCGAACCACAGGGGAGGTTCACTACGAGCAGTACTTC.

The rearrangement links TRBV9 to TRBJ2-7; TRBD1 is a possible D gene (5 bases). Trimming cost V 0 bases and J 3 bases, with 10 bases left between them. The CDR3 consists of 14 residues. The V gene's germline CDR1 is SGDLS and CDR2 YYNGEE. The CDR3 loop is CASSVGQGNYEQYF. The CDR3, as DNA: TGTGCCAGCAGCGTAGGCCAGGGAAACTACGAGCAGTACTTC.

The rearrangement links TRBV6-5 to TRBJ1-2; D possibly corresponds to TRBD1 (6 bases). There are 15 residues in the CDR3. Germline CDR1 reads MNHEY; CDR2 reads SVGAGI. With 5 bases removed from V and 0 bases from J, the gap between germline ends came to 13 bases. The CDR3 is CASSRQGQTNYGYTF. The CDR3 DNA reads TGTGCCAGCAGTCGGCAGGGACAAACTAACTATGGCTACACCTTC.

The chain carries TRBV12-3 or TRBV12-4 and TRBJ2-1, with TRBD2 matching over 7 bases. With 3 bases clipped from V and 4 bases from J, the junction kept 0 bases outside the gene matches. This CDR3 contains 13 residues. Written as DNA, the CDR3 is TGTGCCAGCAGTTTGGGACTATACAATGAGCAGTTCTTC. It encodes CASSLGLYNEQFF.

This chain connects TRBV9 to TRBJ2-1; 13 nucleotides match TRBD2. V was clipped by 4 bases and J by 10 bases; unmatched bases: 14. Per germline, CDR1 SGDLS and CDR2 YYNGEE. The CDR3 covers 17 residues. The CDR3 coding sequence is TGTGCCAGCAGCCGGACTAGCGGGAGTGTGGGGACCTCAGAGCAGTTCTTC. This gives the protein CASSRTSGSVGTSEQFF.

This clone was detected only once. The chain links TRBV9 to TRBJ2-1; no definite D call. Germline assignment: CDR1 SGDLS and CDR2 YYNGEE. The CDR3 loop spans 16 amino acids. Trimming left V 3 bases short and J 2 bases short, with 15 bases between. The CDR3 nucleotides are TGTGCCAGCAGCGCCGTCCCAGAGAACCCCTACAATGAGCAGTTCTTC. Residues: CASSAVPENPYNEQFF.

This clone was seen once. This sequence joins TRBV6-1 and TRBJ2-5; TRBD2 agrees at 11 bases. CDR1 MNHNS and CDR2 SASEGT come from the germline V gene. There are 18 residues in the CDR3. After removal of 0 bases from V and 2 bases from J, the junction contained 8 bases not matched to a gene. CDR3 bases: TGTGCCAGCAGTGAAGCAAGGGGTAGCGGGAGGGTACAAGAGACCCAGTACTTC. It codes for CASSEARGSGRVQETQYF.

This chain uses TRBV9 with TRBJ2-3; D gene uncertain. CDR3 size: 14 residues. CDR1 is SGDLS and CDR2 is YYNGEE in the germline V gene. V gave up 3 bases and J gave up 1 base, with 9 bases separating them. The CDR3 DNA is TGTGCCAGCAGCGCGACGGTCCGCACAGATACGCAGTATTTT. Protein sequence: CASSATVRTDTQYF.

The CDR3 is CSAQGDRGDSNYGYTF. The CDR3 nucleotides read TGCAGCGCCCAAGGGGACAGGGGGGACTCTAACTATGGCTACACCTTC. The chain employs TRBV29-1 and TRBJ1-2, with TRBD1 matching 11 bases. Germline V CDR1 and CDR2: SQVTM, ANQGSEA. Trimming cost V 7 bases and J 0 bases; bases outside gene matches: 10. This CDR3 is 16 amino acids long.

The genes are TRBV7-2 and TRBJ1-2, with 7 bases matching TRBD1. J was trimmed by 8 bases and V by 2 bases; bases with no gene match: 5. The CDR3 covers 13 residues. Germline V CDR1 and CDR2: SGHTA, FQGNSA. The CDR3 is CASSLWTGSGYTF. The CDR3, as DNA: TGTGCCAGCAGCTTATGGACAGGATCGGGCTACACCTTC.

V usage is TRBV13 and J usage is TRBJ2-3, with 12 positions matching TRBD1. Per germline, CDR1 PRHDT and CDR2 FYEKMQ (reference sequence). The CDR3 totals 16 residues. Trimming took 5 bases from V and 3 from J; bases not matched to a gene: 6. CDR3 region: CASSPGTGGSTDTQYF. CDR3 bases: TGTGCCAGCAGCCCCGGGACAGGGGGCTCGACAGATACGCAGTATTTT.

This clone turned up a few times. The chain recombines TRBV19 with TRBJ1-3; the match to TRBD1 covers 7 bases. This CDR3 is 14 amino acids long. V shed 5 bases and J 4 bases; nucleotides not matched to a gene: 5. Germline lookup yields CDR1 LNHDA and CDR2 SQIVND (reference sequence). CDR3 nucleotides: TGTGCCAGTAGTTTCCCGGGACAGGGAAACACCATATATTTT. Translated, it gives CASSFPGQGNTIYF.

The chain employs TRBV11-2 and TRBJ2-1, with D uncertain. Per germline, CDR1 SGHAT and CDR2 FQNNGV. This CDR3 region has 12 residues. Trimming took 5 bases from V and 10 from J, leaving 12 bases between them. DNA for the CDR3: TGTGCCAGCAGCCACTTTGCCCGGGAGCAGTTCTTC. Translated, it gives CASSHFAREQFF.

V gene TRBV7-2 combines with J gene TRBJ1-1, with unresolved D. The CDR3 has 14 amino acids. CDR1 is SGHTA and CDR2 is FQGNSA in the germline V gene. The V gene lost 5 bases and the J gene lost 4 bases, with 14 bases spanning the gap. The CDR3, as DNA: TGTGCCAGCAGCCTCATGGCGGTGGGCACTGAAGCTTTCTTT. Residues: CASSLMAVGTEAFF.

V and J are TRBV27 and TRBJ2-5; 9 nucleotides agree with TRBD1. After removal of 4 bases from V and 1 base from J, the junction contained 7 bases not matched to a gene. The CDR3 consists of 16 residues. The germline gives CDR1 MNHEY, CDR2 SMNVEV (reference sequence). The CDR3 is CASSSGQGGRQETQYF. Written as DNA, the CDR3 is TGTGCCAGCAGTTCGGGACAGGGTGGGCGCCAAGAGACCCAGTACTTC.

The genes are TRBV19 and TRBJ2-7; no clear D gene. The CDR3 consists of 11 residues. V was clipped by 1 base and J by 7 bases, with 5 bases between them. Germline V CDR1 and CDR2: LNHDA, SQIVND (reference sequence). The CDR3 nucleotides are TGTGCCAGTAGTATAGGAGAAGAGCAGTACTTC. Translated: CASSIGEEQYF.

The chain recombines TRBV2 with TRBJ2-3; D is unclear. V shed 4 bases and J shed 0 bases, with 8 bases lying between them. Germline CDR1 reads SNHLY; CDR2 reads FYNNEI. The CDR3 totals 14 residues. CDR3 DNA sequence: TGTGCCAGCAGTGGAGGTTATAGCACAGATACGCAGTATTTT. This gives the protein CASSGGYSTDTQYF.